A single sample gave rise to the 12 T cell receptor beta chains below, sequenced in a study of shared clonotypes between healthy human individuals. Data came from immunoSEQ multiplex PCR; TCRdb stores just in-frame clones and leaves some out. The sample lists some 2,500,000 clones, roughly 93% occurring once. Source material: naive CD4+ T cells from PBMCs. Subset indicated: CD45RA+ positively selected. Source of these receptors: a man between 18 and 29 years old in good health. Some clones in this sample may be carry-over from other donors' samples.

V gene TRBV5-1 combines with J gene TRBJ2-2; a weak D match, TRBD1 (5 bases). Trimming cost V 1 base and J 2 bases, with 9 bases left between them. The CDR3 totals 15 residues. Looked up from germline, CDR1 is SGHRS and CDR2 is YFSETQ. The CDR3 loop is CASSLLQANTGELFF. DNA for the CDR3: TGCGCCAGCAGCTTGTTACAGGCCAACACCGGGGAGCTGTTTTTT.

This clone was seen a single time. This chain connects TRBV15 to TRBJ1-3, with D maybe TRBD1 (6 bases). Germline CDR1 reads LNHNV; CDR2 reads YYDKDF (reference sequence). V was pared by 2 bases and J by 7 bases, with 21 bases between. This CDR3 region has 17 residues. CDR3 bases: TGTGCCACCAGCAGACAAACAGGGCCTGGGTTTTTCAACACCATATATTTT. Translating gives CATSRQTGPGFFNTIYF.

Comment on this clone: Its ends do not fully match the called genes, so a read error is possible. The CDR3 nucleotides read TGCGCCAGCAGACAAGCCGGGACAGGGGGCAAAGCGGGTAGTACAGATACGCAGTATTTT. This encodes CASRQAGTGGKAGSTDTQYF. The chain carries TRBV4-1 and TRBJ2-3; 12 bases map to TRBD1. From germline, CDR1 is MGHRA and CDR2 YSYEKL. The CDR3 consists of 20 residues.

V gene TRBV27 combines with J gene TRBJ2-1; tentative D call: TRBD1 (5 bases). The CDR3 contains 15 residues. Trimming took off 2 bases at V and 1 base at J, with 9 bases between the two ends. Germline values: CDR1 MNHEY, CDR2 SMNVEV (reference sequence). CDR3 protein: CASSLMTVSYNEQFF. CDR3 DNA sequence: TGTGCCAGCAGTTTAATGACAGTTTCCTACAATGAGCAGTTCTTC.

This chain joins TRBV12-5 and TRBJ2-2, with TRBD2 matching over 11 bases. Germline V CDR1 and CDR2: LGHNT, FRNRAP. Unmatched junction bases numbered 5, after V lost 6 bases and J lost 2 bases. The CDR3 totals 16 residues. The CDR3 is CASGPGTSGNTGELFF. For the CDR3, the DNA is TGTGCTAGTGGCCCTGGGACTAGCGGTAACACCGGGGAGCTGTTTTTT.

The chain links TRBV27 to TRBJ2-7, with a possible D match to TRBD1 (6 bases). This CDR3 region has 15 residues. The V end lost 5 bases, the J end lost 1 base, and 15 bases lay between the germline ends. Germline loops: CDR1 MNHEY, CDR2 SMNVEV (reference sequence). The CDR3 here is CASSDPDRKSYEQYF. The DNA for the CDR3 is TGTGCCAGCAGTGATCCAGACAGGAAATCCTACGAGCAGTACTTC.

V usage is TRBV27 and J usage is TRBJ2-6; 10 bases are a match to TRBD1. V lost 5 bases and J lost 2; bases outside the gene matches: 6. Germline V CDR1 and CDR2: MNHEY, SMNVEV (reference sequence). This CDR3 region has 17 residues. CDR3 loop: CASSVRQGATGANVLTF. The CDR3 nucleotides read TGTGCCAGCAGTGTAAGACAGGGGGCGACTGGGGCCAACGTCCTGACTTTC.

The chain recombines TRBV28 with TRBJ1-2; D gene unclear. Germline V lookup: CDR1 MDHEN, CDR2 SYDVKM. This CDR3 spans 12 amino acids. Deletions cut 7 bases from V and 4 bases from J, with 10 bases between. CDR3 nucleotide sequence: TGTGCCAGCATTTCAACCCCCTATGGCTACACCTTC. The encoded protein is CASISTPYGYTF.

This clone was seen a single time. V gene TRBV5-1 combines with J gene TRBJ2-2; 8 bases match TRBD1. In germline, CDR1 is SGHRS, CDR2 YFSETQ. V shed 3 bases, J shed 6 bases, and the junction held 4 bases outside the gene matches. The CDR3 spans 14 residues. The CDR3 protein is CASSSLQGAGELFF. The CDR3 nucleotides are TGCGCCAGCAGCTCGCTACAGGGGGCCGGGGAGCTGTTTTTT.

This clone appeared once. This rearrangement joins TRBV2 to TRBJ2-7, with 7 bases matching TRBD1. Trimming cost V 6 bases and J 5 bases; bases outside gene matches: 7. This CDR3 contains 13 residues. The germline V gene has CDR1 SNHLY and CDR2 FYNNEI. The CDR3 loop is CASRAGTVNEQYF. The DNA for the CDR3 is TGTGCCAGCAGAGCCGGGACAGTGAACGAGCAGTACTTC.

The chain uses TRBV19 and TRBJ1-5, with D tentatively TRBD1 (6 bases). The CDR3 is 17 amino acids. Germline V lookup: CDR1 LNHDA, CDR2 SQIVND (reference sequence). V was trimmed by 8 bases and J by 7 bases, leaving 27 bases between them. This chain's CDR3 is CASCPARVLHGGQPQHF. In DNA, the CDR3 is TGTGCCAGTTGCCCCGCGAGGGTCCTCCATGGGGGCCAGCCCCAGCATTTT. The full variable domain, rest sourced from reference TRBV19 and TRBJ1-5, is DGGITQSPKYLFRKEGQNVTLSCEQNLNHDAMYWYRQDPGQGLRLIYYSQIVNDFQKGDIAEGYSVSREKKESFPLTVTSAQKNPTAFYLCASCPARVLHGGQPQHFGDGTRLSIL.

This sequence joins TRBV29-1 and TRBJ2-3; TRBD2 matches 10 bases. There are 16 residues in the CDR3. CDR1 and CDR2 from the germline V gene are SQVTM and ANQGSEA. The ends lost 5 bases at V and 3 bases at J; junction bases unmatched: 11. CDR3 protein: CSVSAGLAGDTDTQYF. CDR3 in DNA: TGCAGCGTTTCGGCCGGGCTAGCGGGAGATACAGATACGCAGTATTTT.